Below are 21 T cell receptor beta chains sequenced from a single sample in a study of quantifying T cell responses using KT2 cells. Study overall: Reverse transcription used primers in the TCR alpha and beta constant regions.

A single-stranded UMI oligo with SP2 sequence was ligated to cDNA 3' ends. The first PCR ran approximately 4 cycles with an equimolar RC1.1 and RC1.2 beta primer mix. MiXCR, applied by TCRdb to the UMI-ligation and nested PCR reads, yields one record per CDR3 protein. Among approximately 57,000 distinct CDR3 sequences listed, 9% to 15% were seen once. Sequenced sample: PBMCs spiked with cells of the T cell clone KT2. These TCRs come from a human donor.

V is TRBV20-1 and J is TRBJ1-1; 8 nucleotides agree with TRBD1. CDR3 length: 12 residues. Germline V lookup: CDR1 DFQATT, CDR2 SNEGSKA (reference sequence). V dropped 4 bases and J dropped 4; count of bases not matched to a gene: 2. The CDR3 nucleotides read TGCAGTGCTAACAGGGGGTCCACTGAAGCTTTCTTT. This sequence encodes CSANRGSTEAFF.

This clonotype occurred a few times. CDR3 sequence: CSAGTSAGSWSPLHF. The CDR3 DNA reads as TGCAGTGCTGGAACCTCTGCAGGGAGTTGGTCACCCCTCCACTTT. The chain is built from TRBV20-1 and TRBJ1-6, with a possible D match to TRBD1 (5 bases). From germline, CDR1 is DFQATT and CDR2 SNEGSKA (reference sequence). Trimming took off 5 bases at V and 10 bases at J, with 21 bases between the two ends. The CDR3 consists of 15 residues.

This clonotype was observed a handful of times. The rearrangement joins TRBV11-1 to TRBJ2-1; 8 bases match TRBD1. V shed 5 bases, J shed 2 bases, and the junction held 5 bases outside the gene matches. Germline CDR1 SGHAT, CDR2 FQDESV (reference sequence). CDR3 length: 15 residues. CDR3 coding DNA: TGTGCCAGCAGCCGACAGGGGTCCCCCTACAATGAGCAGTTCTTC. It translates to CASSRQGSPYNEQFF.

This clonotype was seen a handful of times. The chain employs TRBV5-1 and TRBJ2-1, with TRBD1 identical over 8 bases. The length of the CDR3 is 16 residues. The V segment lost 2 bases and the J segment 7 bases; nucleotides outside the gene matches: 11. Germline-derived CDR1 and CDR2 are SGHRS and YFSETQ. CDR3 protein: CASSFQPGTGGNEQFF. CDR3 in DNA: TGCGCCAGCAGCTTCCAACCAGGGACAGGTGGTAATGAGCAGTTCTTC.

J is TRBJ1-4 and V is TRBV7-9, with TRBD1 as a possible D gene (5 bases). The CDR3 covers 17 residues. The V and J ends lost 0 bases and 6 bases respectively, with 17 bases between them. Germline V CDR1 and CDR2: SEHNR, FQNEAQ (reference sequence). For the CDR3, the DNA is TGTGCCAGCAGCTTAGCCGCACTCCGGGACGGATATGAAAAACTGTTTTTT. Translating gives CASSLAALRDGYEKLFF.

Concerning this clonotype: Just one base apart from a much larger clone, this may be a read error. The rearrangement uses TRBV5-1 and TRBJ2-2; D possibly corresponds to TRBD1 (5 bases). V shed 3 bases and J shed 0 bases, with 9 bases lying between them. Looked up from germline, CDR1 is SGHRS and CDR2 is YFSETQ. The CDR3 is 15 amino acids. The DNA of the CDR3 is TGCGCCAGCAGCTCAACAGGCGCGAACACCGGGGAGCTGTTTTTT. Protein product: CASSSTGANTGELFF.

This clonotype was detected a few times. V and J are TRBV6-5 and TRBJ1-2; the D gene is possibly TRBD1 (6 bases). Germline CDR1 is MNHEY and CDR2 is SVGAGI. This CDR3 spans 14 amino acids. Trimming cost V 7 bases and J 2 bases, with 14 bases left between them. In nucleotides, the CDR3 is TGTGCCAGCACCCCGACAGGCCTCAACTATGGCTACACCTTC. Translated, it gives CASTPTGLNYGYTF.

The CDR3 loop is CASSLAGAGANVLTF. The CDR3 bases are TGTGCCAGCAGCTTAGCAGGGGCTGGGGCCAACGTCCTGACTTTC. V is TRBV7-9 and J is TRBJ2-6; tentatively, D is TRBD1 (5 bases). In germline, CDR1 is SEHNR, CDR2 FQNEAQ (reference sequence). V lost 0 bases, J lost 2 bases, and 5 bases lay in between. This CDR3 is 15 amino acids long.

The gene calls are TRBV7-3 and TRBJ2-5; D uncertain. This CDR3 is 13 amino acids long. In germline, CDR1 is SGHTA, CDR2 FQGTGA. The V end lost 0 bases, the J end lost 2 bases, and 4 bases lay between the germline ends. In DNA, the CDR3 is TGTGCCAGCAGCTTAACTTTTCAAGAGACCCAGTACTTC. Translated: CASSLTFQETQYF.

A few counts support this clonotype. This chain connects TRBV12-3 or TRBV12-4 to TRBJ1-2; D may be TRBD1 (6 bases). V shed 3 bases and J shed 4 bases, with 18 bases lying between them. CDR3 length: 16 amino acids. The DNA of the CDR3 is TGTGCCAGCAGTTTTGTCTCAGGGGTCGAGGGCTATGGCTACACCTTC. It specifies CASSFVSGVEGYGYTF.

The genes are TRBV7-8 and TRBJ1-5, with no clear D. The germline V and J ends were trimmed by 5 bases and 11 bases, with 13 bases remaining between them. The V gene's germline CDR1 is SGHVS and CDR2 FQNEAQ. CDR3 size: 12 residues. The CDR3 sequence: CASSASRAAQHF. The CDR3 DNA reads TGTGCCAGCAGCGCGTCCCGGGCGGCCCAGCATTTT.

The V call is TRBV29-1, the J call TRBJ1-1; D unresolved. The V gene lost 6 bases and the J gene lost 0 bases, with 11 bases spanning the gap. The CDR3 runs to 13 residues. The germline V gene encodes CDR1 SQVTM and CDR2 ANQGSEA. CDR3 residues: CSVDRLLNTEAFF. CDR3 DNA: TGCAGCGTCGACCGACTCCTGAACACTGAAGCTTTCTTT.

This clonotype came up a few times. The rearrangement uses TRBV9 and TRBJ2-6; 14 nucleotides agree with TRBD2. Looked up from germline, CDR1 is SGDLS and CDR2 is YYNGEE. Germline trimming cut 2 bases from V and 4 bases from J; bases unmatched to any gene: 5. There are 18 residues in the CDR3. CDR3 sequence reads: CASSVTSGGATGANVLTF. The CDR3, as DNA: TGTGCCAGCAGCGTGACTAGCGGGGGGGCCACGGGGGCCAACGTCCTGACTTTC.

This chain uses TRBV25-1 with TRBJ2-3, with D possibly TRBD2 on 6 matching bases. V was pared by 4 bases and J by 5 bases, with 16 bases between. Per germline, CDR1 MGHDK and CDR2 SYGVNS. This CDR3 spans 15 amino acids. The DNA of the CDR3 is TGTGCCAGCAGTGCACATGGGGGGAGGATAGATACGCAGTATTTT. This gives the protein CASSAHGGRIDTQYF.

The chain is built from TRBV6-5 and TRBJ1-1; D gene ambiguous. Germline lookup yields CDR1 MNHEY and CDR2 SVGAGI. The CDR3 is 13 amino acids. V was pared by 7 bases and J by 1 base, with 10 bases between. The CDR3, as DNA: TGTGCCAGCACCGGGAGCTGGAACACTGAAGCTTTCTTT. It encodes CASTGSWNTEAFF.

The J gene is TRBJ2-7, the V gene TRBV20-1; 9 nucleotides align to TRBD2. The CDR3 covers 12 residues. Losses at the gene ends were 6 bases for V and 6 bases for J; bases not matched to a gene: 6. Per germline, CDR1 DFQATT and CDR2 SNEGSKA (reference sequence). The CDR3 loop reads CSAAGGVVEQYF. The CDR3 DNA sequence: TGCAGTGCCGCGGGAGGGGTCGTCGAGCAGTACTTC.

This clonotype was seen a handful of times. The J gene is TRBJ2-1, the V gene TRBV13, with TRBD2 matching over 8 bases. V shed 2 bases, J shed 7 bases, and the junction held 4 bases outside the gene matches. In germline, CDR1 is PRHDT, CDR2 FYEKMQ (reference sequence). The CDR3 spans 14 residues. CDR3 protein: CASSLLAGLNEQFF. DNA for the CDR3: TGTGCCAGCAGCTTACTAGCGGGCTTGAATGAGCAGTTCTTC.

This clonotype has a count of ten or more. The chain combines TRBV6-5 with TRBJ1-1, with TRBD1 matching over 7 bases. Germline CDR1 and CDR2: MNHEY and SVGAGI. V lost 8 bases, J lost 6 bases, and 9 bases stayed unmatched. The CDR3 is made up of 13 amino acids. The CDR3, as DNA: TGTGCCAGCCGACAGGGTATTAAACCTGAAGCTTTCTTT. Its protein is CASRQGIKPEAFF.

V and J are TRBV30 and TRBJ2-3, with D uncertain. The V end was cut by 3 bases, the J end by 0 bases, with 10 bases between. The CDR3 loop spans 14 amino acids. CDR1 GTSNPN and CDR2 SVGIG come from the germline V gene (reference sequence). The chain's CDR3 is CAWRGIASTDTQYF. The CDR3 bases are TGTGCCTGGAGAGGGATAGCTAGCACAGATACGCAGTATTTT.

This clonotype was counted ten times or more. This chain connects TRBV11-2 to TRBJ2-1, with D maybe TRBD1 (6 bases). The germline V gene encodes CDR1 SGHAT and CDR2 FQNNGV. This CDR3 contains 13 residues. The ends were cut back, 3 bases at V and 5 bases at J, with 8 bases in the middle. The CDR3 nucleotides are TGTGCCAGCAGCTTCCAGGGGAACAATGAGCAGTTCTTC. The encoded protein is CASSFQGNNEQFF.

This clonotype has just a few counts. This chain uses TRBV2 with TRBJ2-1; D is uncertain. Germline CDR1 reads SNHLY; CDR2 reads FYNNEI. The CDR3 length is 15 residues. V dropped 6 bases and J dropped 0 bases, with 12 bases sitting between them. The CDR3 here is CASSQLKTSYNEQFF. The DNA of the CDR3 is TGTGCCAGCAGCCAACTGAAGACCTCCTACAATGAGCAGTTCTTC.